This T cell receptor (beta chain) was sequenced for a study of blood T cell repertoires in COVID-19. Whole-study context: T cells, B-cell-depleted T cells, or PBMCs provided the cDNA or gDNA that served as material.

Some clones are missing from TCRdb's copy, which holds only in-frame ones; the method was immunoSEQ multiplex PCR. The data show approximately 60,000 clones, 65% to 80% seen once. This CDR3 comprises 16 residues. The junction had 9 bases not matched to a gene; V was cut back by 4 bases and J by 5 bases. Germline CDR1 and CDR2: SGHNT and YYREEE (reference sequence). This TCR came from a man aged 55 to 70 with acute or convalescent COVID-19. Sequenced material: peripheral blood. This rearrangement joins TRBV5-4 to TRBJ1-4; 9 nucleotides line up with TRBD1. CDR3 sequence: CASSRKTGTGNEKLFF. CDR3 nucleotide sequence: TGTGCCAGCAGCCGGAAAACCGGGACAGGGAATGAAAAACTGTTTTTT.